The TCR beta chain described here comes from a study of blood T cells in healthy people across ages. General study points: Roughly linear declines in TCR beta diversity per million T cells occurred with age.

A second roughly 6 to 11 cycle PCR used barcoded and J-beta primers. Tagging of each cDNA molecule was performed by a template-switch adaptor with 12 random nucleotides. TCRdb re-called the 5' RACE reads with MiXCR, one entry per CDR3 protein. The table shows 1.5 million to 2 million distinct CDR3 sequences, with about 50% occurring only once. As regards this clonotype: What it binds is unknown.

The sequencing sample was made of blood. The source is a woman in her 40s in good health.

This chain's CDR3 is CASTGRQGMEQYF. The CDR3 coding sequence is TGTGCCAGCACCGGCCGACAGGGAATGGAGCAGTACTTC. V and J are TRBV7-2 and TRBJ2-7; 7 positions agree with TRBD1. The CDR3 length is 13 residues. V trimming: 7 bases; J trimming: 7 bases; junction bases outside the gene matches: 10. Germline V lookup: CDR1 SGHTA, CDR2 FQGNSA.